The 27 T cell receptor beta chains below were found in one sample sequenced in a study of long-term antiretroviral therapy in people with HIV. It was version v3.0 of the immunoSEQ assay that was run at survey level. Using immunoSEQ multiplex PCR, the repertoire was profiled, and TCRdb retains in-frame clones only, with some absent. The data contain approximately 32,000 clones, 83% of them singletons. The sequences come from unsorted PBMCs, collected 0.4 years before starting antiretroviral therapy. These receptors were collected from a man younger than 30 with HIV.

In this sample, this clone turned up once. This chain uses TRBV7-9 with TRBJ1-2; D uncertain. Germline loops: CDR1 SEHNR, CDR2 FQNEAQ (reference sequence). The V and J ends lost 0 bases and 5 bases respectively, with 13 bases between them. The CDR3 is 15 residues long. The CDR3 nucleotides are TGTGCCAGCAGCTTAGCGGGAGGTCCCGAGTATGGCTACACCTTC. Its translation: CASSLAGGPEYGYTF.

The chain couples TRBV27 to TRBJ2-3; 8 positions agree with TRBD1. The CDR3 length is 14 residues. The ends lost 5 bases at V and 3 bases at J; junction bases unmatched: 4. Germline CDR1 reads MNHEY; CDR2 reads SMNVEV (reference sequence). The CDR3 bases are TGTGCCAGCAGTATAGGACAGGGAACAGATACGCAGTATTTT. It yields the protein CASSIGQGTDTQYF.

The chain couples TRBV7-9 to TRBJ2-7; unclear D gene. This CDR3 has 14 amino acids. Looked up from germline, CDR1 is SEHNR and CDR2 is FQNEAQ (reference sequence). Trimming left V 5 bases short and J 6 bases short, with 17 bases between. CDR3 protein: CASSPSSTSFEQYF. The DNA of the CDR3 is TGTGCCAGCAGCCCATCGTCCACCAGTTTCGAGCAGTACTTC.

The chain employs TRBV28 and TRBJ2-5, with D uncertain. The CDR3 sequence is 14 residues long. The germline gives CDR1 MDHEN, CDR2 SYDVKM. V lost 6 bases and J lost 1, with 12 bases in between. The CDR3 DNA follows: TGTGCCAGCAGCAACTTGGACGTCCAAGAGACCCAGTACTTC. Its protein product is CASSNLDVQETQYF.

This clone showed up just once. The CDR3 loop is CAWSGTGNTYEQYF. CDR3 in DNA: TGTGCCTGGAGTGGGACAGGTAATACCTACGAGCAGTACTTC. The chain is built from TRBV30 and TRBJ2-7, with TRBD1 identical over 7 bases. The CDR3 runs to 14 residues. Germline V lookup: CDR1 GTSNPN, CDR2 SVGIG (reference sequence). V was pared by 1 base and J by 2 bases, with 5 bases of the junction left unmatched.

V usage is TRBV4-3 and J usage is TRBJ2-7; 8 nucleotides line up with TRBD2. V shed 2 bases, J shed 7 bases, and the junction held 13 bases outside the gene matches. Germline loops: CDR1 LGHNA, CDR2 YSLEER. This CDR3 spans 16 amino acids. DNA of the CDR3: TGCGCCAGCAGCCAATCCCCGGGACTAGGGATGGGTGAGCAGTACTTC. Translated, it gives CASSQSPGLGMGEQYF.

The chain uses TRBV6-4 and TRBJ2-3, with a weak D call TRBD1 (6 bases). The CDR3 length is 15 residues. The V end lost 3 bases, the J end lost 3 bases, and 13 bases lay between the germline ends. Per the germline V gene, CDR1 is MRHNA and CDR2 is SNTAGT. CDR3 DNA sequence: TGTGCCAGCAGTGAATTGGGGGCCCAAACAGATACGCAGTATTTT. Translation: CASSELGAQTDTQYF.

The chain joins TRBV9 to TRBJ2-7, with 12 positions matching TRBD2. The CDR3 loop spans 16 amino acids. The junction had 12 bases not matched to a gene; V was cut back by 4 bases and J by 7 bases. CDR1 is SGDLS, CDR2 YYNGEE, per germline. The CDR3: CASSTRTSGNLGEQYF. DNA for the CDR3: TGTGCCAGCAGCACTCGGACTAGCGGGAACCTCGGGGAGCAGTACTTC.

The chain employs TRBV7-2 and TRBJ1-5; possibly TRBD1 for D (5 bases). This CDR3 region has 14 residues. Germline CDR1 and CDR2: SGHTA and FQGNSA. Trimming removed 7 bases from V and 6 bases from J, with 16 bases in between. CDR3 bases: TGTGCCAGCACCTTCTGGGGGGAAGGTCAGCCCCAGCATTTT. Amino acids: CASTFWGEGQPQHF.

The chain is built from TRBV5-1 and TRBJ2-1, with 10 bases lining up with TRBD2. Per germline, CDR1 SGHRS and CDR2 YFSETQ. There are 16 residues in the CDR3. V gave up 7 bases and J gave up 5 bases; unmatched junction bases: 12. The CDR3 nucleotides are TGCGCCAGCTGCAGATCCTCTAGCGGGAGTAACAATGAGCAGTTCTTC. Translating it yields CASCRSSSGSNNEQFF.

The chain links TRBV7-3 to TRBJ2-1; 8 bases line up with TRBD1. V lost 5 bases and J lost 5; bases outside the gene matches: 5. This CDR3 has 14 residues. Looked up from germline, CDR1 is SGHTA and CDR2 is FQGTGA. CDR3 nucleotides: TGTGCCAGCAGCGCGGACAGGGTGGACAATGAGCAGTTCTTC. Translating it yields CASSADRVDNEQFF. Full variable domain (rest looked up from reference TRBV7-3 and TRBJ2-1): GAGVSQTPSNKVTEKGKYVELRCDPISGHTALYWYRQSLGQGPEFLIYFQGTGAADDSGLPNDRFFAVRPEGSVSTLKIQRTERGDSAVYLCASSADRVDNEQFFGPGTRLTVL.

The V gene is TRBV5-5, the J gene TRBJ1-2; 7 nucleotides match TRBD1. Germline trimming cut 3 bases from V and 7 bases from J; bases unmatched to any gene: 9. Germline values: CDR1 SGHKS, CDR2 YYEKEE (reference sequence). The CDR3 totals 14 residues. CDR3 amino acids: CASSWTLTGPGYTF. CDR3 nucleotide sequence: TGTGCCAGCAGCTGGACGCTGACAGGGCCTGGCTACACCTTC.

The V and J genes are TRBV27 and TRBJ2-1; D is unclear. This CDR3 spans 13 amino acids. The germline V and J ends were trimmed by 5 bases and 8 bases, with 13 bases remaining between them. Looked up from germline, CDR1 is MNHEY and CDR2 is SMNVEV (reference sequence). The CDR3 here is CASSPGGTDEQFF. In nucleotides, the CDR3 is TGTGCCAGCAGTCCCGGCGGTACGGATGAGCAGTTCTTC.

The V call is TRBV27, the J call TRBJ1-4, with D unclear. CDR1 MNHEY and CDR2 SMNVEV come from the germline V gene (reference sequence). V gave up 6 bases and J gave up 8 bases, with 16 bases separating them. This CDR3 comprises 14 residues. CDR3 bases: TGTGCCAGCAGCCTTTATTTTGGAGGAGAAAAACTGTTTTTT. This sequence encodes CASSLYFGGEKLFF.

CDR3 residues: CAGGDFSDTQYF. CDR3 DNA: TGTGCCGGCGGGGATTTTTCCGATACGCAGTATTTT. The V gene is TRBV7-2, the J gene TRBJ2-3; TRBD2 might be the D (6 bases). Germline V gene data show CDR1 as SGHTA and CDR2 as FQGNSA. V was pared by 11 bases and J by 6 bases, with 15 bases between. This CDR3 spans 12 amino acids.

This CDR3 is CASSAPGLALYNEQFF. CDR3 DNA: TGTGCCAGCAGCGCACCGGGACTAGCTCTCTACAATGAGCAGTTCTTC. V and J are TRBV9 and TRBJ2-1; 9 bases map to TRBD2. The CDR3 totals 16 residues. The V gene end was trimmed by 3 bases and the J gene end by 3 bases; junction bases not matched to a gene: 7. From germline, CDR1 is SGDLS and CDR2 YYNGEE.

V and J are TRBV2 and TRBJ2-1; 7 nucleotides match TRBD1. V was pared by 4 bases and J by 2 bases, with 5 bases of the junction left unmatched. The length of the CDR3 is 15 residues. Germline V gives CDR1 SNHLY, CDR2 FYNNEI. The CDR3 nucleotides read TGTGCCAGCAGTGGCCACAGGGGTCCCTACAATGAGCAGTTCTTC. Encoded protein: CASSGHRGPYNEQFF. Complete variable domain (other parts from reference TRBV2 and TRBJ2-1): EPEVTQTPSHQVTQMGQEVILRCVPISNHLYFYWYRQILGQKVEFLVSFYNNEISEKSEIFDDQFSVERPDGSNFTLKIRSTKLEDSAMYFCASSGHRGPYNEQFFGPGTRLTVL.

In regard to this clone: The junction does not match germline at one end; this may be a read error. The genes are TRBV18 and TRBJ2-7, with TRBD1 matching 9 bases. Per the germline V gene, CDR1 is KGHSH and CDR2 is LQKENI. This CDR3 is 15 amino acids long. The CDR3 here is CAGSLNPGQGDEQYF. As DNA, the CDR3 is TGTGCCGGCTCACTGAACCCGGGACAGGGTGACGAGCAGTACTTC.

The chain joins TRBV11-2 to TRBJ2-3; TRBD2 matches 14 bases. The germline gives CDR1 SGHAT, CDR2 FQNNGV. V dropped 3 bases and J dropped 4; count of bases not matched to a gene: 3. The CDR3 is made up of 16 amino acids. The CDR3 loop reads CASSLGLAGAADTQYF. CDR3 DNA: TGTGCCAGCAGCTTGGGACTAGCGGGAGCGGCAGATACGCAGTATTTT.

The V call is TRBV21-1, the J call TRBJ1-1; the table's D call, TRBD1, was not checked against the DNA. TRBV21-1 is a pseudogene segment. The CDR3 totals 16 residues. The CDR3 reads CASSRGIDTIRTEAFF. DNA of the CDR3: TGTGCCAGCAGTAGGGGAATAGACACAATTCGCACTGAAGCTTTCTTT.

The CDR3 bases are TGTGCCTGCCAGCTAGCGGGAGGGCCTTACAATGAGCAGTTCTTC. Translating gives CACQLAGGPYNEQFF. The V and J genes are TRBV30 and TRBJ2-1, with 12 bases lining up with TRBD2. Trimming took 6 bases from V and 4 from J; bases not matched to a gene: 7. The CDR3 runs to 15 residues. The germline CDR1 and CDR2 sequences are GTSNPN and SVGIG (reference sequence).

The V gene is TRBV11-2, the J gene TRBJ2-1; D not resolved. The V and J ends lost 2 bases and 15 bases respectively, with 17 bases between them. In germline, CDR1 is SGHAT, CDR2 FQNNGV. This CDR3 comprises 13 residues. This CDR3 is CASSLLLETLSFF. DNA of the CDR3: TGTGCCAGCAGCTTACTCCTCGAGACCTTGTCGTTCTTC.

The chain is built from TRBV27 and TRBJ2-1, with TRBD2 as a possible D gene (5 bases). The V end lost 0 bases, the J end lost 5 bases, and 11 bases lay between the germline ends. Germline values: CDR1 MNHEY, CDR2 SMNVEV (reference sequence). The CDR3 length is 15 residues. The CDR3 protein is CASSLSGGHNNEQFF. In DNA form, the CDR3 reads TGTGCCAGCAGTTTATCTGGCGGGCATAACAATGAGCAGTTCTTC.

CDR3 in DNA: TGTGCCAGCAGCTTAAACACTTGGAAAGAGACCCAGTACTTC. Translated: CASSLNTWKETQYF. The chain is built from TRBV7-2 and TRBJ2-5; no reliable D call. Germline assignment: CDR1 SGHTA and CDR2 FQGNSA. This CDR3 comprises 14 residues. V lost 2 bases and J lost 3, with 10 bases in between.

The chain carries TRBV2 and TRBJ2-3; 7 bases map to TRBD2. The V gene's germline CDR1 is SNHLY and CDR2 FYNNEI. V was pared by 5 bases and J by 1 base, with 15 bases of the junction left unmatched. This CDR3 contains 18 residues. As DNA, the CDR3 is TGTGCCAGCAGTTCGATAGGACTAGTCACTACTGGCACAGATACGCAGTATTTT. Translation gives CASSSIGLVTTGTDTQYF.

The genes are TRBV6-5 and TRBJ2-7; tentatively, D is TRBD1 (6 bases). Germline CDR1 MNHEY, CDR2 SVGAGI. Trimming took 3 bases from V and 0 from J, leaving 9 bases between them. The CDR3 length is 14 residues. The DNA for the CDR3 is TGTGCCAGCAGTTATTGGGACACCTCCTACGAGCAGTACTTC. Protein: CASSYWDTSYEQYF.

The chain is built from TRBV5-6 and TRBJ1-2; 8 bases map to TRBD1. After removal of 6 bases from V and 7 bases from J, the junction contained 17 bases not matched to a gene. Germline CDR1 and CDR2: SGHDT and YYEEEE. The CDR3 length is 16 residues. CDR3 nucleotides: TGTGCCAGCACCCGGTTGGAGACAGGGGCACTTGGTGGCTACACCTTC. As protein: CASTRLETGALGGYTF.